This T cell receptor beta chain came from a study of cytomegalovirus exposure and HLA in healthy donors. As for the study in general: Approximately 180 million T cells yielded more than 90 million unique TCR beta sequences in earlier analysis.

Regarding this clone: Antigen specificity is unknown.

Both 60 Vbeta primers and 13 Jbeta primers went into the PCR. TCRdb's copy holds only in-frame clones and misses some; the assay was immunoSEQ multiplex PCR. Of 210,000 or so clones listed, about 80% were seen once; the top ten hold 15% to 18%. Donors were nominally healthy when sampled, though unrecorded immune exposures were likely. Overall study findings and caveats: An apparent linkage of common viral pathogens to several of the most significant clusters emerged in a later analysis. Other equally common chains were less clonally expanded than HLA-associated TCR beta chains, a later analysis showed.

V trimming: 7 bases; J trimming: 4 bases; junction bases outside the gene matches: 8. This CDR3 is built from 15 residues. CDR1 SGHRS and CDR2 YFSETQ come from the germline V gene. V gene TRBV5-1 combines with J gene TRBJ2-2; 9 nucleotides align to TRBD1. The material sequenced was PBMCs. The sequence was obtained from a man aged 40-55 years in good health and CMV-seronegative. The CDR3 region has the DNA TGCGCCAGCTCGGACGGGACAGGGACCACCGGGGAGCTGTTTTTT. This encodes CASSDGTGTTGELFF.